The 24 T cell receptor beta chains presented below share a single source sample, sequenced in a study of blood T cells in healthy people across ages (dated by TCRdb to 2015 to 2017). The method was 5' RACE. Sequencing relied on an Illumina HiSeq 2500. A second about 7 to 11 cycle PCR used a sample-barcoded 5' primer and a J-beta primer mix. The public reads were reprocessed in TCRdb via fastp at Q25 and MiXCR, keeping in-frame beta chains. Each entry merges the rows of one CDR3 protein and shows their most common DNA and genes. In this sample the table shows 1 million or so distinct CDR3 sequences, 40% to 45% of which occur a single time. 18% of the sample is taken by the ten largest. Sequences were obtained from blood. These TCRs come from an older woman in good health.

The CDR3 loop reads CSARTLWAIAGGSNEQFF. The CDR3 nucleotides are TGCAGTGCTAGAACCCTATGGGCGATAGCGGGGGGAAGCAATGAGCAGTTCTTC. The chain recombines TRBV20-1 with TRBJ2-1, with 10 bases fitting TRBD2. CDR3 length: 18 residues. Unmatched junction bases numbered 16, after V lost 2 bases and J lost 6 bases. From germline, CDR1 is DFQATT and CDR2 SNEGSKA (reference sequence).

V and J are TRBV7-9 and TRBJ2-1, with D unresolved. The DNA matches TRBJ2-7 better at its end, which makes the J call doubtful. This CDR3 is 14 amino acids long. Germline V lookup: CDR1 SEHNR, CDR2 FQNEAQ (reference sequence). Here the CDR3 reads CASSLDTNYNEQYF. In nucleotides, the CDR3 is TGTGCCAGCAGCTTAGATACTAACTACAATGAGCAGTACTTC.

The genes are TRBV5-1 and TRBJ2-5; D unclear. The CDR3 spans 14 residues. Trimming took off 5 bases at V and 11 bases at J, with 22 bases between the two ends. Germline CDR1 reads SGHRS; CDR2 reads YFSETQ. The CDR3: CASSAGDQVDEQYF. For the CDR3, the DNA is TGCGCCAGCAGTGCTGGGGATCAAGTCGATGAGCAGTACTTC.

This rearrangement joins TRBV7-9 to TRBJ1-2; TRBD1 matches 10 bases. With 3 bases clipped from V and 4 bases from J, the junction kept 2 bases outside the gene matches. Germline V gene data show CDR1 as SEHNR and CDR2 as FQNEAQ (reference sequence). The CDR3 contains 14 residues. CDR3 bases: TGTGCCAGCAGCTTGGGGACAGGGGCCTATGGCTACACCTTC. Protein: CASSLGTGAYGYTF.

This clonotype was counted a few times. CDR3 coding DNA: TGCAGCGTTGGGGCGGGAGCTCCCCACTACAATGAGCAGTTCTTC. Translation: CSVGAGAPHYNEQFF. This rearrangement joins TRBV29-1 to TRBJ2-1; 7 bases match TRBD2. The V gene end was trimmed by 4 bases and the J gene end by 3 bases; junction bases not matched to a gene: 9. Germline loops: CDR1 SQVTM, CDR2 ANQGSEA. The CDR3 runs 15 residues.

This clonotype turned up a few times. V usage is TRBV12-3 or TRBV12-4 and J usage is TRBJ2-7; 12 bases map to TRBD2. This CDR3 is built from 15 residues. Trimming cost V 5 bases and J 5 bases; bases outside gene matches: 7. In DNA form, the CDR3 reads TGTGCCAGCAGTCCGAAGACTAGCGGGAGTCACGAGCAGTACTTC. Residues: CASSPKTSGSHEQYF.

This sequence joins TRBV11-2 and TRBJ2-7; possible D gene TRBD1, 6 bases. CDR1 SGHAT and CDR2 FQNNGV come from the germline V gene. V lost 1 base, J lost 7 bases, and 17 bases lay in between. The CDR3 sequence is 15 residues long. The CDR3 reads CASSLADWGQGEQYF. CDR3 nucleotides: TGTGCCAGCAGCTTAGCCGATTGGGGGCAAGGGGAGCAGTACTTC.

The chain combines TRBV10-2 with TRBJ2-7, with D unclear. This CDR3 has 14 amino acids. Germline V CDR1 and CDR2: WSHSY, SAAADI. The V end lost 2 bases, the J end lost 2 bases, and 10 bases lay between the germline ends. In nucleotides, the CDR3 is TGCGCCAGCAGTGAGGAAGGGTCGACCTACGAGCAGTACTTC. It encodes CASSEEGSTYEQYF.

The chain uses TRBV6-5 and TRBJ2-7; 12 bases agree with TRBD2. This CDR3 comprises 15 residues. The trim removed 2 bases at V and 6 bases at J, leaving 5 bases unmatched. The germline gives CDR1 MNHEY, CDR2 SVGAGI. CDR3: CASSYATSGSREQYF. CDR3 sequence (DNA): TGTGCCAGCAGTTACGCGACTAGCGGGAGCCGCGAGCAGTACTTC.

This clonotype has a handful of counts. J is TRBJ1-1 and V is TRBV27, with 7 bases fitting TRBD1. The CDR3 has 15 amino acids. With 3 bases clipped from V and 4 bases from J, the junction kept 8 bases outside the gene matches. The germline V gene has CDR1 MNHEY and CDR2 SMNVEV (reference sequence). The CDR3 protein is CASSLVRQGGTEAFF. The CDR3 DNA follows: TGTGCCAGCAGTTTGGTTCGCCAGGGGGGCACTGAAGCTTTCTTT.

In its sample, this clonotype was seen a few times. The genes are TRBV11-2 and TRBJ1-4, with TRBD1 matching 7 bases. The ends lost 6 bases at V and 7 bases at J; junction bases unmatched: 11. Germline V gene data show CDR1 as SGHAT and CDR2 as FQNNGV. The CDR3 sequence is 15 residues long. The DNA of the CDR3 is TGTGCCAGCAGGCCTGCAGGGGGATTGGGTGAAAAACTGTTTTTT. Its translation is CASRPAGGLGEKLFF.

The J gene is TRBJ1-5, the V gene TRBV24-1, with unresolved D. The V end was cut by 7 bases, the J end by 0 bases, with 12 bases between. The germline V gene has CDR1 KGHDR and CDR2 SFDVKD. There are 15 residues in the CDR3. The CDR3 DNA sequence: TGTGCCACCAGAGAGGAGCTGTATAGCAATCAGCCCCAGCATTTT. This codes for CATREELYSNQPQHF.

The rearrangement links TRBV20-1 to TRBJ2-5; TRBD2 matches at 8 bases. The V gene's germline CDR1 is DFQATT and CDR2 SNEGSKA (reference sequence). The CDR3 spans 15 residues. V lost 3 bases and J lost 5; bases outside the gene matches: 11. The CDR3 DNA follows: TGCAGTGCTAGCACCAGCGGGAGAAGGGGGGAGACCCAGTACTTC. It yields the protein CSASTSGRRGETQYF.

The V and J genes are TRBV28 and TRBJ2-3; D is uncertain. This CDR3 has 11 amino acids. Trimming cost V 4 bases and J 8 bases, with 7 bases left between them. Germline loops: CDR1 MDHEN, CDR2 SYDVKM. The CDR3 DNA sequence: TGTGCCAGCAGTTCAGGCCTTACGCAGTATTTT. Protein sequence: CASSSGLTQYF. The full variable domain, rest sourced from reference TRBV28 and TRBJ2-3, is DVKVTQSSRYLVKRTGEKVFLECVQDMDHENMFWYRQDPGLGLRLIYFSYDVKMKEKGDIPEGYSVSREKKERFSLILESASTNQTSMYLCASSSGLTQYFGPGTRLTVL.

The chain combines TRBV14 with TRBJ2-5, with 7 bases that match TRBD1. CDR1 is SGHDN and CDR2 is FVKESK in the germline V gene. J lost 6 bases, V lost 0 bases, and 10 bases had no gene match. The CDR3 totals 16 residues. CDR3 sequence reads: CASSQDGDRDGQTQYF. CDR3 bases: TGTGCCAGCAGCCAAGACGGCGACAGGGACGGGCAGACCCAGTACTTC. The complete variable domain, with remaining parts taken from reference TRBV14 and TRBJ2-5, reads EAGVTQFPSHSVIEKGQTVTLRCDPISGHDNLYWYRRVMGKEIKFLLHFVKESKQDESGMPNNRFLAERTGGTYSTLKVQPAELEDSGVYFCASSQDGDRDGQTQYFGPGTRLLVL.

V and J are TRBV5-1 and TRBJ2-1; 13 positions match TRBD2. The end of the DNA fits TRBJ2-7 better, so the J call may be wrong. Germline V CDR1 and CDR2: SGHRS, YFSETQ. The CDR3 has 18 residues. The CDR3 DNA follows: TGCGCCAGCAGCTCCGGACTAGCGGGAGTGAGCTCCTACAATGAGCAGTACTTC. It codes for CASSSGLAGVSSYNEQYF.

This clonotype was counted a few times. The chain has TRBV28 and TRBJ2-5, with D possibly being TRBD2 (6 bases). The germline V gene encodes CDR1 MDHEN and CDR2 SYDVKM. The CDR3 runs 11 residues. Trimming shortened V by 4 bases and J by 13 bases, and 13 bases separated the two germline ends. The CDR3 loop is CASSSPGLPYF. The CDR3 nucleotides read TGTGCCAGCAGTTCCCCGGGACTGCCGTACTTC.

This sequence joins TRBV20-1 and TRBJ1-5, with D perhaps TRBD1 (5 bases). V lost 4 bases, J lost 7 bases, and 11 bases lay in between. In germline, CDR1 is DFQATT, CDR2 SNEGSKA (reference sequence). This CDR3 contains 12 residues. Here the CDR3 reads CSANEGEQPQHF. As DNA, the CDR3 is TGCAGTGCTAATGAAGGGGAACAGCCCCAGCATTTT.

This clonotype appeared a few times. The V gene is TRBV7-8, the J gene TRBJ2-5; 8 nucleotides line up with TRBD1. Germline V gene data show CDR1 as SGHVS and CDR2 as FQNEAQ. V lost 5 bases to trimming and J lost 5 bases; unmatched junction nucleotides: 10. The CDR3 sequence is 15 residues long. CDR3: CASSPYQTGDETQYF. DNA of the CDR3: TGTGCCAGCAGCCCATATCAGACAGGGGATGAGACCCAGTACTTC. Using reference TRBV7-8 and TRBJ2-5 for the parts outside the CDR3, the full variable domain is GAGVSQSPRYKVAKRGQDVALRCDPISGHVSLFWYQQALGQGPEFLTYFQNEAQLDKSGLPSDRFFAERPEGSVSTLKIQRTQQEDSAVYLCASSPYQTGDETQYFGPGTRLLVL.

This clonotype was detected ten times or more. J is TRBJ2-3 and V is TRBV20-1; TRBD2 matches at 9 bases. CDR1 is DFQATT and CDR2 is SNEGSKA in the germline V gene (reference sequence). CDR3 size: 13 residues. The CDR3 region has the DNA TGCTCTTGCTCCAGCGGGAGGACCGATACGCAGTATTTT. This sequence encodes CSCSSGRTDTQYF.

The V call is TRBV29-1, the J call TRBJ1-1; no definite D call. Germline loops: CDR1 SQVTM, CDR2 ANQGSEA. The CDR3 runs to 11 residues. Trimming took 3 bases from V and 4 from J, leaving 6 bases between them. CDR3 coding DNA: TGCAGCGTTGATGCACGCACTGAAGCTTTCTTT. This translates into CSVDARTEAFF.

The CDR3 region is CASSFSTVTAETQYF. DNA for the CDR3: TGTGCCAGCAGCTTCTCGACAGTAACGGCGGAGACCCAGTACTTC. The chain employs TRBV7-2 and TRBJ2-5; TRBD1 might be the D (5 bases). V lost 3 bases, J lost 5 bases, and 16 bases lay in between. Looked up from germline, CDR1 is SGHTA and CDR2 is FQGNSA. This CDR3 is built from 15 residues. Looking up the rest from reference TRBV7-2 and TRBJ2-5 gives the full variable domain: GAGVSQSPSNKVTEKGKDVELRCDPISGHTALYWYRQSLGQGLEFLIYFQGNSAPDKSGLPSDRFSAERTGGSVSTLTIQRTQQEDSAVYLCASSFSTVTAETQYFGPGTRLLVL.

CDR3 DNA sequence: TGCAGTGCTAGAGGACTGGCTAGGTACGAGCAGTACTTC. It encodes CSARGLARYEQYF. The V gene is TRBV20-1, the J gene TRBJ2-7; D gene unclear. V was shortened by 1 base and J by 4 bases, with 11 bases between the two germline ends. The CDR3 covers 13 residues. The germline V gene has CDR1 DFQATT and CDR2 SNEGSKA (reference sequence).

To note about this clonotype: At one end, the junction sequence differs from germline, possibly due to a read error. This chain links TRBV6-1 with TRBJ1-1; TRBD1 agrees at 7 bases. From germline, CDR1 is MNHNS and CDR2 SASEGT. The CDR3 loop spans 16 amino acids. This CDR3 is CASREAGDSMNTEAFF. For the CDR3, the DNA is TGTGCCAGCAGAGAAGCCGGGGACAGCATGAACACTGAAGCTTTCTTT.